A selection of T cell receptor beta chains follows, all from one sample in a study of CD8+ T cells in alopecia areata. Clones were sequenced by immunoSEQ multiplex PCR, and TCRdb holds only the in-frame ones, with some missing. The data contain about 37,000 clones, more than 50% of them singletons. The specimen was CD4+ Tregs sorted from blood. These receptors originate from a human donor with alopecia areata. Both conserved end residues are part of each CDR3. D genes are given only for firm matches. Clone size is stated in some rows and not others, as once, few, many or a class when expanded.

length	V	D	size	J	DNA	CDR3
13	TRBV7-3	NA	once	TRBJ1-2	TGTGCCAGCAGTCCGGGCCGCGGACAGGGCTACACCTTC	CASSPGRGQGYTF
15	TRBV6-6	TRBD1	NA	TRBJ1-1	TGTGCCAGCAGTTACGGGGACAGGGTTAACACTGAAGCTTTCTTT	CASSYGDRVNTEAFF
15	TRBV28	TRBD2	NA	TRBJ2-1	TGTGCCAGCAGTTTCCGGCTAGCGGGACACAATGAGCAGTTCTTC	CASSFRLAGHNEQFF
14	TRBV29-1	TRBD2	few	TRBJ2-1	TGCAGCGTTGGTAGGGCTAGCGGGGGCAATGAGCAGTTCTTC	CSVGRASGGNEQFF
16	TRBV7-3	TRBD2	NA	TRBJ2-2	TGTGCCAGCAGGAACCCGGGACTAGCAACGCCCGGGGAGCTGTTTTTT	CASRNPGLATPGELFF
14	TRBV6-5	NA	once	TRBJ1-1	TGTGCCAGCAGCAAACAGAGACCGAACACTGAAGCTTTCTTT	CASSKQRPNTEAFF
15	TRBV7-2	TRBD1	NA	TRBJ2-4	TGTGCCAGCAGCTCAGGACAGGGTGAAGGGTACATTCAGTACTTC	CASSSGQGEGYIQYF
14	TRBV27	NA	few	TRBJ2-6	TGTGCCAGCACCAGGGTTTCCGGGGCCAACGTCCTGACTTTC	CASTRVSGANVLTF
14	TRBV2	TRBD1	NA	TRBJ2-7	TGTGCCAGCAGTGTGGACAGGGGCTTCTACGAGCAGTACTTC	CASSVDRGFYEQYF
14	TRBV5-4	TRBD1	NA	TRBJ1-2	TGTGCCAGCAGCCGAGGGCCAGGGGGCGATGGCTACACCTTC	CASSRGPGGDGYTF
15	TRBV2	NA	few	TRBJ2-2	TGTGCCAGCAGGACCGGGACCCCAAGGAACGGGGAGCTGTTTTTT	CASRTGTPRNGELFF
13	TRBV6-6	NA	NA	TRBJ1-1	TGTGCCAGCAGTTCCCCCTGGGGGAGTGAAGCTTTCTTT	CASSSPWGSEAFF
12	TRBV6-1	NA	NA	TRBJ2-1	TGTGCCAGCAGTAAAGCGGTCGACGAGCAGTTCTTC	CASSKAVDEQFF
17	TRBV9	TRBD2	NA	TRBJ2-1	TGTGCCAGCAGCGTAGGGGCTAGCGGAAAAATCTACAATGAGCAGTTCTTC	CASSVGASGKIYNEQFF
16	TRBV5-1	NA	NA	TRBJ1-1	TGCGCCAGCAGCTTGGGGACAGCGGACTCAAACACTGAAGCTTTCTTT	CASSLGTADSNTEAFF
12	TRBV28	NA	medium-sized	TRBJ1-1	TGTGCCAGCACCCAGGCCAAGGGTGAAGCTTTCTTT	CASTQAKGEAFF
16	TRBV27	NA	NA	TRBJ1-6	TGTGCCAGCAGTTTAGGAGGACGGGATTATAATTCACCCCTCCACTTT	CASSLGGRDYNSPLHF
16	TRBV9	NA	NA	TRBJ2-1	TGTGCCAGCACCCTCCTCGAACCCAGCTCCTACAATGAGCAGTTCTTC	CASTLLEPSSYNEQFF
14	TRBV5-1	NA	few	TRBJ1-4	TGCGCCAGCAGCTTGGACAGCCCCAGTGAAAAACTGTTTTTT	CASSLDSPSEKLFF
12	TRBV29-1	NA	NA	TRBJ2-2	TGCAGCGTTGATCCGGTACAGGGTCAGCTGTTTTTT	CSVDPVQGQLFF
15	TRBV7-2	TRBD1	NA	TRBJ1-2	TGTGCCAGCAGCTGGGGACAGCCTCTTAACTATGGCTACACCTTC	CASSWGQPLNYGYTF
15	TRBV5-1	TRBD1	NA	TRBJ1-2	TGCGCCAGCAGCTTGGCCAGGGACAGGGGGTATGGCTACACCTTC	CASSLARDRGYGYTF